A selection of T cell receptor beta chains follows, all from one sample in a study of beta chain features in type 1 diabetes. Some clones are missing from TCRdb's copy, which holds only in-frame ones; the method was immunoSEQ multiplex PCR. The data show 600,000 to 650,000 clones, with around 16% seen just once and 0.07% to 0.095% held by the top ten. The sequenced sample consisted of naive CD4+ T cells from blood. These receptors all stem from a man aged 18 to 30 in good health. The conserved cysteine and the conserved F or W are not part of the CDR3 here. The order of the fields is V gene, J gene, CDR3 protein.

TRBV10-3	TRBJ1-2	AISGGLSSSYGYT
TRBV18	TRBJ2-7	ASSSGVITYEQY
TRBV18	TRBJ2-1	ASSPGLAGGNEQF
TRBV5-8	TRBJ1-3	ASSPGSAGNTIY
TRBV4-3	TRBJ2-3	ASSQGSGTPRGLGTDTQY
TRBV29-1	TRBJ1-2	SATANYGYT
TRBV28	TRBJ1-5	ASSLDRGLQQPQH
TRBV14	TRBJ2-5	ASSAYQETQY
TRBV27	TRBJ2-7	ASSLLAGGTYEQY
TRBV4-1	TRBJ2-5	ASSQVGLSQETQY
TRBV5-1	TRBJ2-3	ASRQGPTTDTQY
TRBV7-3	TRBJ2-1	ASSSTRDTSGYNEQF
TRBV4-2	TRBJ2-2	ASSQAGADGGELF
TRBV2	TRBJ1-5	ASTFKGRNQPQH
TRBV9	TRBJ2-5	ASSVAGGLRETQY
TRBV18	TRBJ1-2	ASSPIRQSQGYGYT
TRBV7-4	TRBJ2-7	ASSLAAGGPPSSYEQY
TRBV4-2	TRBJ2-7	ASSQDRTSGHYEQY
TRBV1	TRBJ1-2	TSSQDAGGPGGYT
TRBV27	TRBJ2-7	ASRRGGGEDEQY
TRBV10-3	TRBJ2-3	AISEVKGYTDTQY
TRBV7-9	TRBJ2-3	ASSVPAYGSTQY
TRBV10-3	TRBJ2-3	AISISTDTQY
TRBV5-1	TRBJ2-2	ASRGVTGELF
TRBV7-8	TRBJ1-1	ASSLIGQRNTEAF
TRBV7-9	TRBJ2-1	ASSPQRAPSYNEQF
TRBV14	TRBJ2-5	ASSQDRRYQETQY
TRBV18	TRBJ1-4	ASSPRTGGEKLF
TRBV9	TRBJ2-1	ASSVDLAVYNEQF
TRBV7-8	TRBJ1-1	ASSLERVDMNTEAF
TRBV28	TRBJ2-7	ASSPRDRYYEQY
TRBV27	TRBJ2-7	ASSSSTTYEQY
TRBV21-1	TRBJ2-1	ASSNFDSYNEQF
TRBV6-6	TRBJ2-7	ASISMSYEQY
TRBV5-1	TRBJ2-1	ASSLFGGAYNEQF
TRBV28	TRBJ1-5	ASGNRGPQH
TRBV7-2	TRBJ1-4	ASSLNEKLF
TRBV5-1	TRBJ1-1	ASSFGGYTEAF
TRBV29-1	TRBJ2-2	SVGTGPNTGELF
TRBV7-9	TRBJ1-2	ASSPQGNYGYT
TRBV7-3	TRBJ2-5	ASSLTNTGARQETQY
TRBV7-8	TRBJ1-5	ASSRDRDNQPQH
TRBV7-9	TRBJ1-5	ASRGQGPQPQH
TRBV21-1	TRBJ2-1	ASSTNVPGQPSGEQF
TRBV4-1	TRBJ2-5	ASSIGSRETQY
TRBV6-6	TRBJ2-7	ASSPGHLGSSYEQY
TRBV13	TRBJ1-2	ASSLVQGDYGYT
TRBV7-2	TRBJ2-7	ASSRAGAYYEQY
TRBV15	TRBJ2-7	ATSRSGTSGYEQY
TRBV27	TRBJ2-1	ASRERLAGEF